The 22 T cell receptor beta chains reported below all come from one sample, sequenced in a study of CD8 T cells in ankylosing spondylitis. TCRdb reanalysed the 5' RACE reads using MiXCR and keeps one entry per CDR3 protein. The table has hundreds of thousands of distinct CDR3 sequences, over 9.5% seen once; the top ten hold 21%. Sequencing input: blood, either unsorted or a sorted T cell fraction (not recorded which). The source is a male donor with ankylosing spondylitis or in good health (not recorded which).

The V and J genes are TRBV6-1 and TRBJ1-1; D is perhaps TRBD1 (6 bases). There are 13 residues in the CDR3. Germline V gene data show CDR1 as MNHNS and CDR2 as SASEGT. V was cut by 4 bases and J by 4 bases, with 10 bases left in between. The CDR3 spells CASSGGRGTEAFF. CDR3 sequence (DNA): TGTGCCAGCAGTGGGGGGCGCGGCACTGAAGCTTTCTTT.

In this sample, this clonotype turned up many times. The rearrangement uses TRBV10-3 and TRBJ1-1; weak D call: TRBD1 (5 bases). V lost 3 bases to trimming and J lost 1 base, with 9 bases between them. CDR3 length: 14 amino acids. Germline CDR1 and CDR2: ENHRY and SYGVKD. CDR3 nucleotide sequence: TGTGCCATCAGTGATAGGGGCTCGAACACTGAAGCTTTCTTT. Its protein product is CAISDRGSNTEAFF.

The chain employs TRBV11-2 and TRBJ2-5; D is tentatively TRBD1 or TRBD2 (7 bases each). The CDR3 is 15 amino acids. Germline V gene lookup returns CDR1 SGHAT and CDR2 FQNNGV. Trimming took 5 bases from V and 2 from J, leaving 15 bases between them. The CDR3 sequence is CASSRQGGVQETQYF. DNA of the CDR3: TGTGCCAGCAGCCGACAGGGAGGGGTACAAGAGACCCAGTACTTC.

The chain has TRBV5-6 and TRBJ2-3, with 14 bases aligning to TRBD2. V was pared by 4 bases and J by 5 bases, with 9 bases of the junction left unmatched. This CDR3 is 17 amino acids long. The V gene's germline CDR1 is SGHDT and CDR2 YYEEEE. The CDR3 coding sequence is TGTGCCAGCAGCCAGGGACTAGCGGGGGCCGTCAAAGATACGCAGTATTTT. It specifies CASSQGLAGAVKDTQYF.

This clonotype occurred a few times. This rearrangement joins TRBV20-1 to TRBJ2-7; TRBD2 matches 7 bases. The CDR3 runs 18 residues. Trimming at V came to 3 bases and at J to 2 bases, leaving 19 bases not matched to a gene. Germline V gene sequence: CDR1 DFQATT, CDR2 SNEGSKA (reference sequence). This CDR3 reads CSASGAGDPVIAAYEQYF. DNA for the CDR3: TGCAGTGCTAGTGGGGCGGGAGACCCAGTAATTGCCGCCTACGAGCAGTACTTC.

This clonotype occurred many times. The V and J genes are TRBV3-1 and TRBJ2-7; no firm D call. The ends were cut back, 6 bases at V and 3 bases at J, with 12 bases in the middle. The germline V gene encodes CDR1 LGHDT and CDR2 YNNKEL (reference sequence). The CDR3 consists of 13 residues. This CDR3 reads CASSSTILYEQYF. The CDR3 nucleotides read TGTGCCAGCAGTTCTACTATCCTCTACGAGCAGTACTTC.

This clonotype was detected many times. DNA of the CDR3: TGTGCCAGCACCGGATGGGGGGGATTGAACACCGGGGAGCTGTTTTTT. It encodes CASTGWGGLNTGELFF. The chain couples TRBV5-6 to TRBJ2-2, with TRBD2 identical over 7 bases. Germline V gene lookup returns CDR1 SGHDT and CDR2 YYEEEE. This CDR3 has 16 amino acids. V shed 6 bases and J 1 base; nucleotides not matched to a gene: 9.

This clonotype was detected many times. The chain combines TRBV5-1 with TRBJ1-4; D possibly corresponds to TRBD1 (6 bases). Trimming removed 3 bases from V and 3 bases from J, with 12 bases in between. The CDR3 length is 15 residues. Germline V gives CDR1 SGHRS, CDR2 YFSETQ. The CDR3 nucleotides are TGCGCCAGCAGCTCAATCCAGGGGTCTAATGAAAAACTGTTTTTT. This gives the protein CASSSIQGSNEKLFF.

This clonotype was found a few times. The chain joins TRBV7-9 to TRBJ1-2; weak D call: TRBD1 (5 bases). In germline, CDR1 is SEHNR, CDR2 FQNEAQ (reference sequence). This CDR3 comprises 14 residues. V was shortened by 5 bases and J by 2 bases, with 12 bases between the two germline ends. The CDR3 sequence is CASSREGRNYGYTF. CDR3 nucleotides: TGTGCCAGCAGCCGGGAGGGGCGGAACTATGGCTACACCTTC. Combining the CDR3 with reference TRBV7-9 and TRBJ1-2 gives the whole variable domain DTGVSQNPRHKITKRGQNVTFRCDPISEHNRLYWYRQTLGQGPEFLTYFQNEAQLEKSRLLSDRFSAERPKGSFSTLEIQRTEQGDSAMYLCASSREGRNYGYTFGSGTRLTVV.

The sample holds many counts of this clonotype. The chain employs TRBV27 and TRBJ2-7; 7 bases align to TRBD1. CDR3 size: 13 residues. V gave up 3 bases and J gave up 3 bases; unmatched junction bases: 2. The germline V gene has CDR1 MNHEY and CDR2 SMNVEV (reference sequence). The CDR3 DNA follows: TGTGCCAGCAGTTTCGCAGGGGGCTACGAGCAGTACTTC. Protein: CASSFAGGYEQYF.

A word on this clonotype: Just one base apart from a much larger clone, this may be a read error. The gene calls are TRBV12-3 or TRBV12-4 and TRBJ2-3; 8 nucleotides agree with TRBD1. The tail of the sequence fits TRBJ1-5 better, so the J call may be wrong. The CDR3 has 15 residues. The DNA of the CDR3 is TGTGCCAGCAGTGCGCAGGGGGCGCACACAGATACGCAGCATTTT. This gives the protein CASSAQGAHTDTQHF.

This chain connects TRBV14 to TRBJ1-2, with unresolved D. Germline lookup yields CDR1 SGHDN and CDR2 FVKESK. Trimming stripped 0 bases from V and 2 bases from J, with 13 bases between. This CDR3 contains 16 residues. The CDR3 reads CASSQDLFAENYGYTF. CDR3 in DNA: TGTGCCAGCAGCCAAGATCTCTTTGCAGAGAACTATGGCTACACCTTC.

This clonotype was picked up a small number of times. V is TRBV5-1 and J is TRBJ1-5; TRBD1 is a possible D gene (6 bases). The V and J ends lost 3 bases and 5 bases respectively, with 12 bases between them. Germline CDR1 reads SGHRS; CDR2 reads YFSETQ. CDR3 length equals 14 residues. CDR3 sequence reads: CASSSGQQDQPQHF. Written as DNA, the CDR3 is TGCGCCAGCAGCTCCGGACAGCAGGATCAGCCCCAGCATTTT.

This clonotype has a handful of counts. The V call is TRBV6-5, the J call TRBJ2-7; TRBD1 matches 7 bases. V dropped 2 bases and J dropped 2; count of bases not matched to a gene: 6. Germline CDR1 MNHEY, CDR2 SVGAGI. This CDR3 spans 15 amino acids. CDR3 loop: CASSYQQGTAYEQYF. The CDR3 DNA reads as TGTGCCAGCAGTTACCAACAGGGGACGGCCTACGAGCAGTACTTC.

On this clonotype: The DNA is left out, because the CDR3 cannot be placed on it with certainty; the CDR3 is given as TCRdb lists it. J is TRBJ1-3 and V is TRBV7-2; the DNA was not used to check the table's D call, TRBD1. The germline CDR1 and CDR2 sequences are SGHTA and FQGNSA. The CDR3 comprises 17 residues, both ends counted. The CDR3: CASSLVGTGATGNSVYF.

Ten or more counts support this clonotype. V gene TRBV5-5 combines with J gene TRBJ1-1; 8 bases fit TRBD1. Germline values: CDR1 SGHKS, CDR2 YYEKEE (reference sequence). The CDR3 runs to 15 residues. With V trimmed by 4 bases and J by 4 bases, 9 bases remained unmatched. CDR3 in DNA: TGTGCCAGCAGCGCGGACAGGGCGGTGGGCACTGAAGCTTTCTTT. Its protein is CASSADRAVGTEAFF.

This clonotype was counted between two and nine times. This chain uses TRBV12-3 or TRBV12-4 with TRBJ2-5, with D possibly being TRBD2 (5 bases). V dropped 6 bases and J dropped 1 base, with 12 bases sitting between them. The CDR3 consists of 14 residues. In DNA, the CDR3 is TGTGCCAGCAGCCGGGTGGGAGCCCAAGAGACCCAGTACTTC. It specifies CASSRVGAQETQYF.

A single count supports this clonotype. The chain joins TRBV6-1 to TRBJ2-1; 7 positions agree with TRBD2. CDR3 size: 15 residues. V shed 6 bases, J shed 9 bases, and the junction held 14 bases outside the gene matches. CDR1 and CDR2 (germline): MNHNS, SASEGT. Here the CDR3 DNA reads TGTGCCAGCAGCGGGACTAACCCCTGGGCGGGTGAGCAGTTCTTC. It specifies CASSGTNPWAGEQFF.

This clonotype came up many times. The CDR3, as DNA: TGTGCCAGCAGCCCTGGGACACCTACGGGGGGCTACACCTTC. Translated: CASSPGTPTGGYTF. This chain joins TRBV12-3 or TRBV12-4 and TRBJ1-2; D is perhaps TRBD1 (6 bases). V dropped 6 bases and J dropped 8 bases, with 19 bases sitting between them. CDR3 length: 14 residues.

This clonotype was observed many times. This chain joins TRBV20-1 and TRBJ2-3; 8 nucleotides align to TRBD1. This CDR3 spans 14 amino acids. Trimming cost V 6 bases and J 3 bases; bases outside gene matches: 8. From germline, CDR1 is DFQATT and CDR2 SNEGSKA (reference sequence). The CDR3: CSALRTGWTDTQYF. The CDR3 nucleotides read TGCAGTGCGTTACGGACAGGGTGGACAGATACGCAGTATTTT.

As to this clonotype: A read error is possible here, since a much larger clone lies one base away. V and J are TRBV7-2 and TRBJ2-3; D not certain. The J call is uncertain, as TRBJ1-5 better fits the DNA end. The CDR3 runs to 13 residues. The V gene's germline CDR1 is SGHTA and CDR2 FQGNSA. CDR3 coding DNA: TGTGCCAGCAGCACGGACGGCACAGATACGCAGCATTTT. The encoded protein is CASSTDGTDTQHF.

This clonotype occurred many times. The rearrangement links TRBV5-1 to TRBJ1-2; the match to TRBD1 covers 8 bases. The V gene's germline CDR1 is SGHRS and CDR2 YFSETQ. The CDR3 sequence is 15 residues long. Trimming took 4 bases from V and 0 from J; bases not matched to a gene: 5. Written as DNA, the CDR3 is TGCGCCAGCAGCCATGCGGGACAGGCTAACTATGGCTACACCTTC. Translation gives CASSHAGQANYGYTF.